This T cell receptor (beta chain) was retrieved from a study of cytomegalovirus exposure and HLA in healthy donors. Findings and limits, study-wide: Rates of TCR association differed by HLA locus in a later analysis, with DRB1 highest and HLA-C lowest. According to an earlier analysis, most TCR beta V segments yielded productive rearrangements about 90% or about 30% of the time.

PCR amplification relied on 60 Vbeta primers (plus 13 Jbeta primers). Generated by immunoSEQ multiplex PCR, the TCRdb table keeps only in-frame clones and is missing some. Of approximately 150,000 clones in the sample, around 72% were seen once. Germline trimming cut 5 bases from V and 3 bases from J; bases unmatched to any gene: 8. The CDR3 has 16 residues. Germline V CDR1 and CDR2: SGHTA, FQGNSA. Comments on this clone: Its antigen is not known.

The sequencing sample was made of PBMCs. The origin of this receptor is a man aged 50-59 years in good health and CMV-seronegative. The chain employs TRBV7-2 and TRBJ2-1; 9 nucleotides line up with TRBD1. The CDR3 nucleotides read TGTGCCAGCAGCCACCCTCGGACAGGGGTCTACAATGAGCAGTTCTTC. It translates to CASSHPRTGVYNEQFF.